The 2 T cell receptor beta chains given below trace back to one sample, sequenced in a study of blood T cell repertoires in COVID-19. Measured with immunoSEQ multiplex PCR; TCRdb has only the in-frame clones, and not every one. The profile shows 100,000 to 150,000 clones, approximately 88% of them singletons. The material sequenced was peripheral blood. The receptors were gathered from a young woman who had recovered from COVID-19.

This rearrangement joins TRBV7-9 to TRBJ2-3; TRBD2 aligns across 11 bases. CDR1 and CDR2 from the germline V gene are SEHNR and FQNEAQ (reference sequence). This CDR3 is built from 16 residues. V shed 5 bases, J shed 5 bases, and the junction held 9 bases outside the gene matches. CDR3 nucleotide sequence: TGTGCCAGCAGCACGACACTAGCGGGAGTGGGAGATACGCAGTATTTT. Protein sequence: CASSTTLAGVGDTQYF.

The chain is built from TRBV11-3 and TRBJ1-1; D is uncertain. CDR1 SGHNT and CDR2 YENEEA come from the germline V gene. Trimming cost V 5 bases and J 1 base, with 5 bases left between them. The CDR3 consists of 12 residues. The CDR3 region is CASSGPNTEAFF. The CDR3 region has the DNA TGTGCCAGCAGCGGCCCGAACACTGAAGCTTTCTTT.